This T cell receptor (beta chain) was identified during a study of T cell responses to AZD1222 COVID-19 vaccine (dated by TCRdb to the early 2020s). Background for the entire study: A total of around 240 trial participants underwent TCR sequencing, of whom 207 had received two doses of AZD1222 and roughly 26 had received two doses of the MenACWY control vaccine. Trial participants were enrolled by age into 18-55, 56-69 and 70-plus year subgroups, with approximately 150, 30 and 60 TCR-sequenced participants respectively.

The time point label here, explained by the study, means: about 28 days (+/-7) after the second vaccine dose. AZD1222 recipients with second doses at about 4 weeks or about 12 weeks were pooled, because spike-specific TCR depth and breadth did not differ between schedules. The vaccinee samples were drawn from two UK trials, COV001 and COV002, one of which was a single-blind randomized controlled phase 2/3 trial testing AZD1222 (ChAdOx1 nCoV-19) in healthy adults. For TCRbeta chain sequencing, PBMC samples from trial participants were taken at day 0 and at day 28 after the second dose. Reading from cysteine to phenylalanine, the CDR3 counts 16 amino acids. Just the 48-base CDR3 DNA is kept, in frame starting at base 1. For CDR1 and CDR2, the germline V gene lists MGHDK and SYGVNS. Clipping removes 4 bases from V and 3 bases from J, with 9 as the unmatched junction base count. The CDR3 regions of human TCRbeta chains were analyzed by immunosequencing. Per the original workflow: Repertoire TCRs were matched against a reference library of SARS-CoV-2-specific TCRs generated with the MIRA antigen-specificity platform. Breadth was defined as the fraction of unique TCRs that were SARS-CoV-2-associated. Depth was defined as the fraction of total T cells that were SARS-CoV-2-associated. Using the MIRA data, each spike-specific TCR was mapped to the spike region that the TCR reacts to and placed in a CD4 or CD8 class. Log10-transformed breadth and depth values were compared by one-way ANOVA with Sidak's multiple comparisons tests. TCRdb limited this immuneACCESS table to in-frame rearrangements with V and J called. A share of clones is missing; checked studies link under half to unresolved V genes, and the rest is unexplained. V and J calls and clone size are as listed in that table; D and trimming were resolved from the DNA. Counted in this sample were about 110,000 clones; 85% to 95% of them appeared once. The top ten constitute approximately 2.8% of the sample.

Study-wide findings and limitations: Nearly half of unique spike-specific TCRs reportedly recognized epitopes outside regions mutated in the B.1.351 and B.1.1.7 variants. Because no samples from the day 14 peak response were available, repertoires could be characterized only after the peak T cell response. A significant rise in spike-specific TCR breadth and depth was observed after two AZD1222 doses relative to day 0 and relative to MenACWY recipients. The vaccine-associated CD4 TCRs covered the entire spike protein, and the dominant responses fell in regions 160-218 and 743-854. Conclusions about previously exposed vaccinees are limited because only five to seven AZD1222 recipients were SARS-CoV-2 seropositive at baseline. The 56-69-year group was small, and its depth increase did not reach significance, likely because of low power. Most participants were white British and females outnumbered males, and the authors suggested that clonal diversity may have been underestimated.

Remarks on this clone: What antigen it recognizes has not been identified. Per-base qualities were not stored, and no clone one base away is much larger.

The chain is encoded by TRBV25-1 joined to TRBJ2-1, and 7 junctional nucleotides match TRBD1. Sequenced material: peripheral blood, taken 28 days after the second AZD1222 dose. The sequence derives from an adult who received the AZD1222 COVID-19 vaccine. The DNA sequence is given as TGTGCCAGCAGTGCGCCTCCCGGACAGGACTACAATGAGCAGTTCTTC. It encodes CASSAPPGQDYNEQFF.